Each of the 14 T cell receptor beta chains below was sequenced from the same sample in a study of T cells in Graves' hyperthyroidism and ophthalmopathy. Regions amplified from RNA transcripts were the TCR beta CDR3 regions. The TCR CDR3 first-round RT-PCR relied on the HTBI primer set. TCRdb analysed the multiplex PCR reads with MiXCR anew, one entry per CDR3 protein. The table shows about 640,000 distinct CDR3 sequences, with about a fifth occurring only once. Sequencing was performed on blood. These receptors all come from a man aged 25-40 years with Graves' ophthalmopathy.

This clonotype occurred many times. This chain connects TRBV28 to TRBJ1-1; tentative D call: TRBD1 (5 bases). This CDR3 has 11 amino acids. CDR1 MDHEN and CDR2 SYDVKM come from the germline V gene. The germline V and J ends were trimmed by 10 bases and 3 bases, with 9 bases remaining between them. The CDR3, as DNA: TGTGCCACCCAGGGTGACACTGAAGCTTTCTTT. This codes for CATQGDTEAFF.

In this sample, this clonotype turned up a few times. The chain has TRBV28 and TRBJ2-2, with D uncertain. V shed 6 bases and J shed 0 bases, with 5 bases lying between them. The CDR3 has 13 amino acids. Germline values: CDR1 MDHEN, CDR2 SYDVKM. CDR3 in amino acids: CASSYPNTGELFF. In DNA, the CDR3 is TGTGCCAGCAGCTACCCGAACACCGGGGAGCTGTTTTTT.

This clonotype was seen many times. CDR3 nucleotide sequence: TGTGCCAGCAGCGTCCGGGACAGGGAAATTTCACCCCTCCACTTT. Its translation: CASSVRDREISPLHF. This chain uses TRBV28 with TRBJ1-6; TRBD1 matches at 9 bases. Germline V CDR1 and CDR2: MDHEN, SYDVKM. The V segment lost 6 bases and the J segment 9 bases; nucleotides outside the gene matches: 9. This CDR3 is built from 15 residues.

The sample holds many counts of this clonotype. The chain carries TRBV6-1 and TRBJ2-7; TRBD1 matches at 9 bases. The V gene's germline CDR1 is MNHNS and CDR2 SASEGT. CDR3 length equals 15 residues. The V segment lost 5 bases and the J segment 3 bases; nucleotides outside the gene matches: 8. CDR3 bases: TGTGCCAGCAGTCTTCTCGACAGGGGGTTCTACGAGCAGTACTTC. This encodes CASSLLDRGFYEQYF.

This clonotype was seen repeatedly, ten times or more. The chain has TRBV30 and TRBJ2-7, with TRBD1 identical over 8 bases. J was trimmed by 3 bases and V by 2 bases; bases with no gene match: 3. This CDR3 has 13 amino acids. CDR1 GTSNPN and CDR2 SVGIG come from the germline V gene (reference sequence). In DNA form, the CDR3 reads TGTGCCTGGAGTAGGGGACAGGACTACGAGCAGTACTTC. Translated: CAWSRGQDYEQYF.

The V and J genes are TRBV19 and TRBJ2-2; 11 bases map to TRBD2. The V and J ends lost 2 bases and 5 bases, in that order; junction bases with no gene match: 4. This CDR3 spans 16 amino acids. Germline V gene sequence: CDR1 LNHDA, CDR2 SQIVND (reference sequence). In DNA, the CDR3 is TGTGCCAGTAGTATACTAGCGGGAGGTGGAACCGGGGAGCTGTTTTTT. Residues: CASSILAGGGTGELFF.

The table lists this clonotype with a few counts. The chain links TRBV19 to TRBJ2-1, with TRBD2 matching 12 bases. CDR3 length equals 17 residues. The germline gives CDR1 LNHDA, CDR2 SQIVND (reference sequence). The V gene end was trimmed by 1 base and the J gene end by 7 bases; junction bases not matched to a gene: 8. CDR3 nucleotides: TGTGCCAGTAGTATAGCCCGGACTAGCGGGATCTCAAATGAGCAGTTCTTC. This gives the protein CASSIARTSGISNEQFF.

The CDR3: CASSVRGQGRNIQYF. CDR3 bases: TGTGCCAGCAGCGTCAGGGGACAGGGACGGAACATTCAGTACTTC. V usage is TRBV12-3 or TRBV12-4 and J usage is TRBJ2-4; 9 nucleotides align to TRBD1. Trimming cost V 6 bases and J 7 bases; bases outside gene matches: 10. There are 15 residues in the CDR3.

This chain connects TRBV27 to TRBJ2-1; perhaps TRBD1 as D (6 bases). Trimming removed 5 bases at V and 0 bases at J, with 8 bases between. In germline, CDR1 is MNHEY, CDR2 SMNVEV (reference sequence). CDR3 size: 14 residues. The CDR3 region is CASSRGSSYNEQFF. The CDR3 nucleotides read TGTGCCAGCAGTAGGGGGAGCTCCTACAATGAGCAGTTCTTC.

This sequence joins TRBV10-3 and TRBJ1-1, with D possibly being TRBD1 (6 bases). The CDR3 spans 14 residues. V was shortened by 3 bases and J by 10 bases, with 18 bases between the two germline ends. The germline gives CDR1 ENHRY, CDR2 SYGVKD. Here the CDR3 reads CAISDRQAVDGAFF. CDR3 coding DNA: TGTGCCATCAGTGACCGACAGGCGGTGGATGGAGCTTTCTTT.

There are a few counts of this clonotype. V is TRBV9 and J is TRBJ1-1; D is unclear. This CDR3 region has 15 residues. Germline CDR1 is SGDLS and CDR2 is YYNGEE. The V and J ends lost 4 bases and 1 base respectively, with 14 bases between them. The chain's CDR3 is CASSQTVSGNTEAFF. CDR3 coding DNA: TGTGCCAGCAGCCAGACCGTAAGTGGGAACACTGAAGCTTTCTTT. Filled out from reference TRBV9 and TRBJ1-1, the complete variable domain reads DSGVTQTPKHLITATGQRVTLRCSPRSGDLSVYWYQQSLDQGLQFLIQYYNGEERAKGNILERFSAQQFPDLHSELNLSSLELGDSALYFCASSQTVSGNTEAFFGQGTRLTVV.

This clonotype occurred a few times. J is TRBJ2-7 and V is TRBV4-1; tentative D call: TRBD2 (6 bases). The germline CDR1 and CDR2 sequences are MGHRA and YSYEKL. This CDR3 is built from 16 residues. V lost 4 bases to trimming and J lost 6 bases, with 22 bases between them. Written as DNA, the CDR3 is TGCGCCAGCAGCCGGGACTTAACTAGGTCTTCAGGCGAGCAGTACTTC. Its protein product is CASSRDLTRSSGEQYF.

This clonotype has just a few counts. The chain employs TRBV28 and TRBJ2-1; no clear D gene. The CDR3 length is 14 residues. The ends were cut back, 2 bases at V and 7 bases at J, with 12 bases in the middle. Germline V gives CDR1 MDHEN, CDR2 SYDVKM. The CDR3 DNA reads TGTGCCAGCAGTTTAGTAGCCCCCCTTAATGAGCAGTTCTTC. The encoded protein is CASSLVAPLNEQFF.

The chain links TRBV2 to TRBJ2-5; 8 positions match TRBD2. This CDR3 contains 17 residues. The ends lost 7 bases at V and 3 bases at J; junction bases unmatched: 16. CDR1 and CDR2 from the germline V gene are SNHLY and FYNNEI. CDR3 in amino acids: CASKSLFVGLGEETQYF. CDR3 in DNA: TGTGCCAGCAAGTCCCTTTTTGTGGGACTAGGGGAAGAGACCCAGTACTTC.